This TCR beta chain was identified during a study of identical twins. The V and J ends lost 4 bases and 2 bases respectively, with 9 bases between them. The germline V gene has CDR1 SGHDT and CDR2 YYEEEE. This CDR3 is built from 14 residues. Each CDR3 protein is one row after TCRdb ran MiXCR on the 5' RACE reads. The table has about 260,000 distinct CDR3 sequences, 5.5% to 8% seen once; the top ten hold approximately 3.6%. These data were also filed under a second study, of yellow fever vaccine responses in identical twins.

The TCR was taken from a young woman in good health. The chain recombines TRBV5-6 with TRBJ2-2; no clear D. Source material: memory (CD45RO+) T cells sorted from blood. The CDR3 spells CASSRSANTGELFF. The CDR3 DNA follows: TGTGCCAGCAGCAGATCAGCCAACACCGGGGAGCTGTTTTTT.